This T cell receptor beta chain was identified during a study of blood T cells in healthy people across ages. At the level of the study: With template switching, about one barcoded beta molecule was captured per two T cells. Overall study results and limits: Total diversity from one million sequenced T cells was likely underestimated.

A sample-barcoded 5' primer and a J-beta primer mix were used in a second PCR of roughly 7 to 12 cycles. Each CDR3 protein is one row after TCRdb ran MiXCR on the 5' RACE reads. The sample yields around 1.5 million distinct CDR3 sequences, 30% to 35% seen once. Trimming stripped 0 bases from V and 3 bases from J, with 14 bases between. Looked up from germline, CDR1 is SNHLY and CDR2 is FYNNEI. The CDR3 has 16 amino acids. This clonotype was seen only a few times. Its specificity is unknown. This TCR was sampled from a woman aged 30 to 39 in good health. The sample was blood. The rearrangement joins TRBV2 to TRBJ2-5, with TRBD2 as a possible D gene (5 bases). The CDR3 DNA reads as TGTGCCAGCAGTGAAGCGCTTGGAGCGGAGGAAGAGACCCAGTACTTC. This encodes CASSEALGAEEETQYF.